The entry below gives a single T cell receptor beta chain sequence along with its context. Antigen specificity is unknown. The unexposed donors gave CD4+ T cells in about 2011-2018, prior to COVID-19. CD4+ T cells were isolated from the cells after around 9 days of culture. Sequencing used immunoSEQ multiplex PCR; TCRdb keeps in-frame clones, though not all of them. Among 15,000 or so clones listed, about 80% were seen once. The data stem from a study of CD4 T cells in relation to SARS-CoV-2 and coronaviruses. Trimming shortened V by 7 bases and J by 5 bases, and 17 bases separated the two germline ends. The length of the CDR3 is 14 residues. Looked up from germline, CDR1 is SNHLY and CDR2 is FYNNEI.

The sequence was collected from a human donor in good health. Sequences were obtained from CD4+ T cells from PBMCs, cultured in vitro. The chain joins TRBV2 to TRBJ2-5, with D tentatively TRBD1 (5 bases). CDR3 amino acids: CASNEDNLRETQYF. In DNA, the CDR3 is TGTGCCAGCAATGAGGACAATTTGCGGGAGACCCAGTACTTC.